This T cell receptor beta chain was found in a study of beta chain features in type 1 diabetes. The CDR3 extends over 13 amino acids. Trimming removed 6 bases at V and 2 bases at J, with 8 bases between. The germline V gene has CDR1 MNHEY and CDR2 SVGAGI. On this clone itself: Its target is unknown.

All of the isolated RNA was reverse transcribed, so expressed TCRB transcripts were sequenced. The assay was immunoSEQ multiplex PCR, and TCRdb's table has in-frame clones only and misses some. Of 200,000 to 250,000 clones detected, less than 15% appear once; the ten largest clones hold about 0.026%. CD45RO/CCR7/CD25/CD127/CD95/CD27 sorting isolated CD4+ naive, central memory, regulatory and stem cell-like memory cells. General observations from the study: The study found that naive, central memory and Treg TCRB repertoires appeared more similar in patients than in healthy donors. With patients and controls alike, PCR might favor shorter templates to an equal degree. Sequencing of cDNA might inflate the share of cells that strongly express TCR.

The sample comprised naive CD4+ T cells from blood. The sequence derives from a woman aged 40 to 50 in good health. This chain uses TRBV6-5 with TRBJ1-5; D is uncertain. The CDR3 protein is CASSRRGNQPQHF. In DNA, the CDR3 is TGTGCCAGCAGCCGCCGAGGCAATCAGCCCCAGCATTTT.